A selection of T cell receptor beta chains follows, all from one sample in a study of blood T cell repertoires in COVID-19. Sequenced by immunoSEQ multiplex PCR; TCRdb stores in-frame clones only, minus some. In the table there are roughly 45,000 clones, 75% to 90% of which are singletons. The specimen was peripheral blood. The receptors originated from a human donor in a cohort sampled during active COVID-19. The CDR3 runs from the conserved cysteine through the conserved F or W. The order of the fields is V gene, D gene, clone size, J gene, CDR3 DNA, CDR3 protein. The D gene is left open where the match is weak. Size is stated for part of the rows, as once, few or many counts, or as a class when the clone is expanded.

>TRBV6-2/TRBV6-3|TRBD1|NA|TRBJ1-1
TGTGCCAGCAGTTACAGGACAGGGGGGGGGTACGACACTGAAGCTTTCTTT
CASSYRTGGGYDTEAFF
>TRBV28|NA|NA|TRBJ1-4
TGTGCCAGCAGTCCCAGTCCTAATGAAAAACTGTTTTTT
CASSPSPNEKLFF
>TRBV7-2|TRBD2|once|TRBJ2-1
TGTGCCAGCAGCTTAGCGGGCGGGGGGATCGGCAATGAGCAGTTCTTC
CASSLAGGGIGNEQFF
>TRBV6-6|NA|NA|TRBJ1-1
TGTGCCAGCAGTCCGGTTACGGGGACTGAAGCTTTCTTT
CASSPVTGTEAFF
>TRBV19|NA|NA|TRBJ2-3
TGTGCCAGTAGTGCCGCAGGGTTAGATACGCAGTATTTT
CASSAAGLDTQYF
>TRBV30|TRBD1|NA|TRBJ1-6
TGTGCCTGGAATATCGGACAGGTAGATTCACCCCTCCACTTT
CAWNIGQVDSPLHF
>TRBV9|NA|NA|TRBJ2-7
TGTGCCAGCAGCCGGGACTTTACAACCTACGAGCAGTACTTC
CASSRDFTTYEQYF
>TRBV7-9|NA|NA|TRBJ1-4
TGTGCCAGCAGCCCAATTGGGGGGTTCACTGAAAAACTGTTTTTT
CASSPIGGFTEKLFF
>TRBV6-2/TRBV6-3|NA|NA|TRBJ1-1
TGTGCCAGCAGCATGATATGGACAGCGGCAGCTTTCTTT
CASSMIWTAAAFF
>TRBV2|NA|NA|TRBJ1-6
TGTGCCAGCAGGGAGGGTACCGGGCCTTCACCCCTCCACTTT
CASREGTGPSPLHF
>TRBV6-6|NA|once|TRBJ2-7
TGTGCCAGCTCCCCGCAACAGCCGACCTACGAGCAGTACTTC
CASSPQQPTYEQYF
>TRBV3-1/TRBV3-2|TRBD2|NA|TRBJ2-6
TGTGCCAGCAGCCACCATAGCGGGGTCCCCTCTGGGGCCAACGTCCTGACTTTC
CASSHHSGVPSGANVLTF
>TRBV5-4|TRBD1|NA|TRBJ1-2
TGTGCCAGCAGCTTGGGGACAGGGATCGGCTACACCTTC
CASSLGTGIGYTF
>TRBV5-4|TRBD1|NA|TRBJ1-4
TGTGCCAGCAGCTTGGGCCCGGGACAGTTCGATGGGGCTAATGAAAAACTGTTTTTT
CASSLGPGQFDGANEKLFF
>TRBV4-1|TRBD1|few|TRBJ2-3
TGCGCCAGCAGCCAGCCTCAGGGGGCTACAGATACGCAGTATTTT
CASSQPQGATDTQYF
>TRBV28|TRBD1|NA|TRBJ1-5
TGTGCCAGCTCTCCGGGACAGTCCTATCAGCCCCAGCATTTT
CASSPGQSYQPQHF
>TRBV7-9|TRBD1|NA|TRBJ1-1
TGTGCCAGCAGTAAGACAGGGGAGATTCCTGAAGCTTTCTTT
CASSKTGEIPEAFF
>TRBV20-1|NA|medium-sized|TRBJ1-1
TGCAGTGCTAGTCCAGGGATTGGCGACACTGAAGCTTTCTTT
CSASPGIGDTEAFF
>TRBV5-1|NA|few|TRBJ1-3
TGCGCCAGCAGCTCAGGCAGTGGAAACACCATATATTTT
CASSSGSGNTIYF
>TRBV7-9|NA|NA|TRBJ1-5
TGTGCCAGCAGCTCCAACAGGGTTACCAATCAGCCCCAGCATTTT
CASSSNRVTNQPQHF
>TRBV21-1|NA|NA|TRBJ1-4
TGTGCCAGCAGCAAAGTTCGAAGAGCCAGGGATGAAAAACTGTTTTTT
CASSKVRRARDEKLFF
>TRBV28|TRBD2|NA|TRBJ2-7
TGTGCCAGCAGTTTATGGGGACTAGCGGGGGGTTACGAGCAGTACTTC
CASSLWGLAGGYEQYF
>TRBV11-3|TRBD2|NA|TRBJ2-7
TGTGCCAGCAGCTTAGAAGGCCTAGCGGGGGACGAGCAGTACTTC
CASSLEGLAGDEQYF
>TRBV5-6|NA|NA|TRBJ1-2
TGTGCCAGCAGCTTGGGCAGTTCTAACTATGGCTACACCTTC
CASSLGSSNYGYTF
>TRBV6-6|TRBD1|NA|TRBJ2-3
TGTGCCAGCAGTTACCAGGGGGAAGGCACAGATACGCAGTATTTT
CASSYQGEGTDTQYF
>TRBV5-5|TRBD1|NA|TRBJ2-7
TGTGCCAGCAGCTTCGGGACAGGGTCCTACGAGCAGTACTTC
CASSFGTGSYEQYF
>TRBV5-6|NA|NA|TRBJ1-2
TGTGCCAGCAGCTTGGGATGGTCAGCTAACTATGGCTACACCTTC
CASSLGWSANYGYTF
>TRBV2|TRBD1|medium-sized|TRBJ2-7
TGTGCCAGCAGAGGGGACAGGGGTTACCACGAGCAGTACTTC
CASRGDRGYHEQYF
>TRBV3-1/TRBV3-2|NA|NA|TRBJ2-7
TGTGCCAGCAGCCAACCACCTCCGAGTCAAGTCTACGAGCAGTACTTC
CASSQPPPSQVYEQYF
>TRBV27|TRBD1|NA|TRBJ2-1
TGTGCCAGCAGTTGGCCGGGACAGCGGATTATCAATGAGCAGTTCTTC
CASSWPGQRIINEQFF
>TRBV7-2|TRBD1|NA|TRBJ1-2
TGTGCCAGCAGCTCCGCGAGGACAGGGCGGCCTGGCTACACCTTC
CASSSARTGRPGYTF